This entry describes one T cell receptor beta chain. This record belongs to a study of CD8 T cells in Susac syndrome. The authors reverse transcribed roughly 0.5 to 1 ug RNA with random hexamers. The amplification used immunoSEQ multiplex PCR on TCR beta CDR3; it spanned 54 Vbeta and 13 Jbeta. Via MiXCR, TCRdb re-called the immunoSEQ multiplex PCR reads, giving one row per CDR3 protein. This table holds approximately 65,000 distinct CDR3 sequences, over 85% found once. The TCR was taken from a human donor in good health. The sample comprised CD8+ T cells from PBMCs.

The CDR3 region is CASSPGLAGLFSYEQYF. CDR3 DNA sequence: TGTGCCAGCAGCCCCGGGTTAGCGGGGTTATTCTCCTACGAGCAGTACTTC. The rearrangement links TRBV14 to TRBJ2-7; 8 positions agree with TRBD2. Unmatched junction bases numbered 11, after V lost 4 bases and J lost 0 bases. CDR1 and CDR2 (germline): SGHDN, FVKESK. The CDR3 totals 17 residues.